This T cell receptor beta chain was obtained from a study of blood T cell repertoires in COVID-19. TCRdb's table, derived via immunoSEQ multiplex PCR, lists solely in-frame clones and lacks some. This table holds 130,000 or so clones, roughly 75% found once. The germline V gene has CDR1 KGHSH and CDR2 LQKENI. Deletions cut 2 bases from V and 7 bases from J, with 12 bases between. There are 14 residues in the CDR3. This receptor was taken from a man aged 60 to 75 with active or convalescent COVID-19. Material for sequencing was peripheral blood. The chain employs TRBV18 and TRBJ2-1, with no clear D. In nucleotides, the CDR3 is TGTGCCAGCTCACCAAAACGGAGTCAAAATGAGCAGTTCTTC. It encodes CASSPKRSQNEQFF. Full variable domain (remainder filled in from reference TRBV18 and TRBJ2-1): NAGVMQNPRHLVRRRGQEARLRCSPMKGHSHVYWYRQLPEEGLKFMVYLQKENIIDESGMPKERFSAEFPKEGPSILRIQQVVRGDSAAYFCASSPKRSQNEQFFGPGTRLTVL.